The 15 T cell receptor beta chains below all came from one sample that was sequenced in a study of cytomegalovirus exposure and HLA in healthy donors (dated by TCRdb to 2016 to 2017). Library preparation employed the immunoSEQ multiplex PCR assay. The multiplex PCR relied on a mix of 60 forward primers for TCR Vbeta segments and 13 reverse primers for TCR Jbeta segments. As stored in TCRdb, this immuneACCESS dataset retains in-frame rearrangements with V and J assigned. A fraction of the clones does not appear; measured against another copy, unresolved V genes explain less than half of the discrepancy, and the remainder lacks a known reason. This sample is represented by about 130,000 clones; roughly 79% of them were singletons. Of the sample, around 1.5% is held by the ten largest clones. The material sequenced was PBMCs. The receptors were gathered from a woman between 18 and 29 years old in good health and CMV-seronegative.

J is TRBJ1-5 and V is TRBV5-6, with a possible D match to TRBD1 (5 bases). The CDR3 is 15 amino acids. The ends were cut back, 3 bases at V and 1 base at J, with 11 bases in the middle. CDR1 is SGHDT, CDR2 YYEEEE, per germline. CDR3 region: CASSSQGWSNQPQHF. CDR3 DNA: TGTGCCAGCAGCTCCCAGGGTTGGAGCAATCAGCCCCAGCATTTT. The whole variable domain, filled in from reference TRBV5-6 and TRBJ1-5, reads DAGVTQSPTHLIKTRGQQVTLRCSPKSGHDTVSWYQQALGQGPQFIFQYYEEEERQRGNFPDRFSGHQFPNYSSELNVNALLLGDSALYLCASSSQGWSNQPQHFGDGTRLSIL.

The CDR3 DNA reads TGTGCCAGCAGCGTAGATGGGGGGGATCAGCCCCAGCATTTT. It is translated as CASSVDGGDQPQHF. The chain couples TRBV9 to TRBJ1-5, with D possibly TRBD1 on 5 matching bases. Looked up from germline, CDR1 is SGDLS and CDR2 is YYNGEE. CDR3 size: 14 residues. Trimming pared 0 bases from V and 5 bases from J, leaving 9 bases between.

V usage is TRBV9 and J usage is TRBJ1-2; 7 bases match TRBD1. This CDR3 comprises 16 residues. In germline, CDR1 is SGDLS, CDR2 YYNGEE. The J segment lost 5 bases and the V segment lost 3 bases, leaving 13 bases of the junction unmatched. DNA for the CDR3: TGTGCCAGCAGCGAGCGGGGGATACAGGGGAGGTATGGCTACACCTTC. Its protein product is CASSERGIQGRYGYTF.

The rearrangement joins TRBV6-1 to TRBJ2-3; 10 bases are a match to TRBD2. Losses at the gene ends were 5 bases for V and 0 bases for J; bases not matched to a gene: 2. CDR1 is MNHNS, CDR2 SASEGT, per germline. CDR3 size: 15 residues. CDR3 residues: CASSMTSGSTDTQYF. The CDR3 region has the DNA TGTGCCAGCAGTATGACTAGCGGGAGCACAGATACGCAGTATTTT.

The chain has TRBV9 and TRBJ1-1; TRBD1 is a possible D gene (5 bases). The CDR3 sequence is 15 residues long. In germline, CDR1 is SGDLS, CDR2 YYNGEE. The V gene lost 0 bases and the J gene lost 6 bases, with 15 bases spanning the gap. The CDR3 region has the DNA TGTGCCAGCAGCGTAGCGACAGTTGGGGTCTCTGAAGCTTTCTTT. It yields the protein CASSVATVGVSEAFF.

The chain links TRBV7-9 to TRBJ2-5, with TRBD1 matching over 7 bases. CDR3 size: 14 residues. Germline V lookup: CDR1 SEHNR, CDR2 FQNEAQ (reference sequence). The junction had 3 bases not matched to a gene; V was cut back by 1 base and J by 4 bases. The DNA for the CDR3 is TGTGCCAGCAGCTTAGGGACAGGTCGAGAGACCCAGTACTTC. It encodes CASSLGTGRETQYF.

In this sample, this clone turned up once. The chain combines TRBV18 with TRBJ2-1; possibly TRBD2 for D (6 bases). The V gene lost 1 base and the J gene lost 7 bases, with 11 bases spanning the gap. CDR1 and CDR2 (germline): KGHSH, LQKENI. The CDR3 covers 14 residues. The CDR3 here is CASSPLGGVNEQFF. For the CDR3, the DNA is TGTGCCAGCTCACCACTAGGAGGGGTTAATGAGCAGTTCTTC.

This sequence joins TRBV27 and TRBJ1-1; 9 bases map to TRBD1. V shed 6 bases and J 5 bases; nucleotides not matched to a gene: 1. CDR1 is MNHEY and CDR2 is SMNVEV in the germline V gene (reference sequence). The CDR3 spans 12 residues. The DNA of the CDR3 is TGTGCCAGCAGACAGGGGGCGACTGAAGCTTTCTTT. Translating it yields CASRQGATEAFF.

The chain combines TRBV1 with TRBJ2-7; TRBD1, the table's D call, lacks a check against the DNA. TRBV1 is a known pseudogene. This CDR3 contains 16 residues. In DNA, the CDR3 is TGCACCAGCAGCCAAGACGGACAGGGTCCCTCCTACGAGCAGTACTTC. Translation: CTSSQDGQGPSYEQYF.

Regarding this clone: This same CDR3 is encoded by further DNA sequences in the sample. The J gene is TRBJ2-1, the V gene TRBV30; D possibly corresponds to TRBD2 (6 bases). CDR1 and CDR2 (germline): GTSNPN, SVGIG (reference sequence). This CDR3 has 15 amino acids. The ends were cut back, 4 bases at V and 0 bases at J, with 13 bases in the middle. The chain's CDR3 is CAWTRGAASYNEQFF. Written as DNA, the CDR3 is TGTGCCTGGACGCGGGGAGCGGCCTCCTACAATGAGCAGTTCTTC.

This sequence joins TRBV10-3 and TRBJ2-7; 13 positions agree with TRBD2. Germline trimming cut 6 bases from V and 6 bases from J; bases unmatched to any gene: 8. The germline V gene has CDR1 ENHRY and CDR2 SYGVKD. This CDR3 spans 15 amino acids. CDR3 bases: TGTGCCATCAGAGCCGGGACTAGCGGGACGAGCGAGCAGTACTTC. Encoded protein: CAIRAGTSGTSEQYF.

In nucleotides, the CDR3 is TGTGCCAGCAGTGATCTAGCCCGCTCAGTCGAGCAGTACTTC. As protein: CASSDLARSVEQYF. The chain couples TRBV2 to TRBJ2-7; tentative D call: TRBD2 (5 bases). The CDR3 has 14 amino acids. Germline assignment: CDR1 SNHLY and CDR2 FYNNEI. V shed 3 bases and J shed 6 bases, with 15 bases lying between them.

V gene TRBV19 combines with J gene TRBJ2-3, with 8 bases fitting TRBD2. Per the germline V gene, CDR1 is LNHDA and CDR2 is SQIVND (reference sequence). The CDR3 has 16 amino acids. V gave up 0 bases and J gave up 0 bases; unmatched junction bases: 2. The CDR3 DNA reads TGTGCCAGTAGTATAGAGGCTAGCGGGAGCACAGATACGCAGTATTTT. Translated, it gives CASSIEASGSTDTQYF.

The J gene is TRBJ1-1, the V gene TRBV6-5; unclear D gene. The CDR3 has 13 residues. Germline loops: CDR1 MNHEY, CDR2 SVGAGI. V was clipped by 6 bases and J by 1 base, with 9 bases between them. CDR3 in amino acids: CASSHVRNTEAFF. In DNA form, the CDR3 reads TGTGCCAGCAGCCACGTCAGGAACACTGAAGCTTTCTTT.

This chain connects TRBV7-8 to TRBJ1-1; no reliable D call. Germline CDR1 is SGHVS and CDR2 is FQNEAQ. Trimming pared 6 bases from V and 1 base from J, leaving 9 bases between. This CDR3 contains 13 residues. CDR3: CASRPGGNTEAFF. CDR3 DNA sequence: TGTGCCAGCAGGCCGGGAGGGAACACTGAAGCTTTCTTT.